The 21 T cell receptor beta chains given below trace back to one sample, sequenced in a study of cytomegalovirus exposure and HLA in healthy donors. The PCR made use of 60 Vbeta and 13 Jbeta primers. TCRdb's table, derived via immunoSEQ multiplex PCR, lists solely in-frame clones and lacks some. This sample's table has some 120,000 clones. Material for sequencing was PBMCs. The receptors here all came from a man aged 25-45 years in good health and CMV-seronegative.

The J gene is TRBJ1-6, the V gene TRBV11-3, with a weak D call TRBD1 (5 bases). Germline V lookup: CDR1 SGHNT, CDR2 YENEEA. The CDR3 consists of 14 residues. V was shortened by 1 base and J by 10 bases, with 11 bases between the two germline ends. As DNA, the CDR3 is TGTGCCAGCAGCTTAGGGCAGGGTGGCTCACCCCTCCACTTT. Translating it yields CASSLGQGGSPLHF. The full variable domain, rest sourced from reference TRBV11-3 and TRBJ1-6, is EAGVVQSPRYKIIEKKQPVAFWCNPISGHNTLYWYLQNLGQGPELLIRYENEEAVDDSQLPKDRFSAERLKGVDSTLKIQPAELGDSAVYLCASSLGQGGSPLHFGNGTRLTVT.

The rearrangement uses TRBV5-4 and TRBJ1-2; TRBD1 aligns across 7 bases. The trim removed 4 bases at V and 3 bases at J, leaving 9 bases unmatched. Germline CDR1 is SGHNT and CDR2 is YYREEE (reference sequence). The CDR3 consists of 15 residues. The CDR3 protein is CASSANRGSDYGYTF. Written as DNA, the CDR3 is TGTGCCAGCAGCGCTAACAGGGGTTCAGACTATGGCTACACCTTC.

The genes are TRBV20-1 and TRBJ1-1; no firm D call. The CDR3 contains 11 residues. Germline-derived CDR1 and CDR2 are DFQATT and SNEGSKA (reference sequence). V was cut by 5 bases and J by 3 bases, with 7 bases left in between. The CDR3 DNA reads TGCAGTGCTCTAACCTACACTGAAGCTTTCTTT. Its protein product is CSALTYTEAFF.

The chain is built from TRBV10-1 and TRBJ2-5; 10 bases are shared with TRBD2. There are 15 residues in the CDR3. J lost 4 bases, V lost 5 bases, and 7 bases had no gene match. CDR1 is WNHNN, CDR2 SYGVQD, per germline (reference sequence). The CDR3 DNA reads as TGCGCCAGCAGTTATACTAGCGGGGCCACAGAGACCCAGTACTTC. Its protein product is CASSYTSGATETQYF.

The rearrangement joins TRBV6-5 to TRBJ1-4, with 7 bases aligning to TRBD1. Germline V gives CDR1 MNHEY, CDR2 SVGAGI. The CDR3 runs 15 residues. V lost 6 bases and J lost 1; bases outside the gene matches: 5. The CDR3 nucleotides are TGTGCCAGCAGCCCCAGACAGGGAACTAATGAAAAACTGTTTTTT. As protein: CASSPRQGTNEKLFF.

This chain connects TRBV27 to TRBJ1-1; TRBD1 aligns across 7 bases. CDR3 length equals 12 residues. CDR1 is MNHEY and CDR2 is SMNVEV in the germline V gene (reference sequence). V dropped 3 bases and J dropped 10; count of bases not matched to a gene: 5. CDR3 nucleotide sequence: TGTGCCAGCAGTTTTCAGGGACAGCGAGCTTTCTTT. As protein: CASSFQGQRAFF.

V gene TRBV5-6 combines with J gene TRBJ1-4; 10 nucleotides line up with TRBD1. The V gene's germline CDR1 is SGHDT and CDR2 YYEEEE. The CDR3 spans 18 residues. V shed 3 bases, J shed 8 bases, and the junction held 16 bases outside the gene matches. CDR3 nucleotide sequence: TGTGCCAGCAGCTCGGGCCCGGGACAGGGGCCCCAGGGAGAAAAACTGTTTTTT. It translates to CASSSGPGQGPQGEKLFF.

This chain joins TRBV6-1 and TRBJ1-1, with no clear D. The ends were cut back, 5 bases at V and 8 bases at J, with 9 bases in the middle. CDR1 and CDR2 (germline): MNHNS, SASEGT. CDR3 size: 11 residues. CDR3 amino acids: CASSYPGEAFF. The CDR3 DNA is TGTGCCAGCAGTTATCCGGGGGAAGCTTTCTTT.

The chain uses TRBV9 and TRBJ2-2, with 9 bases that match TRBD2. The CDR3 spans 17 residues. CDR1 and CDR2 from the germline V gene are SGDLS and YYNGEE. Trimming took 0 bases from V and 4 from J; bases not matched to a gene: 7. Written as DNA, the CDR3 is TGTGCCAGCAGCGTAGGCAGTAGCGGGGGCCTCACCGGGGAGCTGTTTTTT. Its translation: CASSVGSSGGLTGELFF.

The V and J genes are TRBV7-2 and TRBJ2-3; D perhaps matches TRBD1 (6 bases). The V gene lost 4 bases and the J gene lost 7 bases, with 15 bases spanning the gap. Germline CDR1 is SGHTA and CDR2 is FQGNSA. This CDR3 is 14 amino acids long. CDR3 residues: CASSSRLGAYTQYF. CDR3 sequence (DNA): TGTGCCAGCAGCTCTCGACTGGGGGCGTATACGCAGTATTTT.

V is TRBV11-1 and J is TRBJ2-5; D might be TRBD2 (5 bases). The DNA end lines up better with TRBJ2-7; the J call may be wrong. The germline CDR1 and CDR2 sequences are SGHAT and FQDESV (reference sequence). This CDR3 has 16 amino acids. CDR3 region: CASSSPREGSSYEQYF. DNA for the CDR3: TGTGCCAGCAGCTCCCCTCGGGAAGGGAGCTCCTACGAGCAGTACTTC.

The chain employs TRBV5-1 and TRBJ2-3, with D possibly being TRBD1 (6 bases). V was trimmed by 4 bases and J by 2 bases, leaving 17 bases between them. Germline-derived CDR1 and CDR2 are SGHRS and YFSETQ. The CDR3 is 16 residues long. CDR3 sequence (DNA): TGCGCCAGCAGCCTCGGCCCCAGGGGCCCCACAGATACGCAGTATTTT. This sequence encodes CASSLGPRGPTDTQYF.

This chain uses TRBV27 with TRBJ2-6; 7 nucleotides agree with TRBD1. This CDR3 has 17 amino acids. Unmatched junction bases numbered 5, after V lost 1 base and J lost 2 bases. CDR1 and CDR2 (germline): MNHEY, SMNVEV (reference sequence). The CDR3, as DNA: TGTGCCAGCAGTTTATTGGCAGGGGGAACTGGGGCCAACGTCCTGACTTTC. This encodes CASSLLAGGTGANVLTF.

The V and J genes are TRBV6-1 and TRBJ2-5; D not certain. Deletions cut 8 bases from V and 5 bases from J, with 9 bases between. Germline V gene data show CDR1 as MNHNS and CDR2 as SASEGT. The CDR3 is made up of 11 amino acids. CDR3 coding DNA: TGTGCCAGCGAGGTGCGGGAGACCCAGTACTTC. This encodes CASEVRETQYF.

The chain couples TRBV7-9 to TRBJ1-4, with TRBD1 matching over 7 bases. CDR3 length equals 15 residues. Germline V gives CDR1 SEHNR, CDR2 FQNEAQ (reference sequence). The trim removed 2 bases at V and 8 bases at J, leaving 8 bases unmatched. CDR3 residues: CASSLWTGQREKLFF. In nucleotides, the CDR3 is TGTGCCAGCAGCTTATGGACAGGCCAGAGGGAAAAACTGTTTTTT.

V and J are TRBV5-1 and TRBJ2-7, with 8 bases lining up with TRBD1. CDR1 SGHRS and CDR2 YFSETQ come from the germline V gene. V gave up 1 base and J gave up 2 bases; unmatched junction bases: 5. The CDR3 totals 15 residues. The CDR3 sequence is CASSLTGGSAYEQYF. The CDR3 bases are TGCGCCAGCAGCTTGACAGGGGGGTCGGCCTACGAGCAGTACTTC.

Comment on this clone: The same CDR3 arises from other DNA sequences in this sample as well. This chain connects TRBV6-1 to TRBJ1-2, with TRBD1 as a possible D gene (5 bases). The CDR3 totals 11 residues. CDR1 MNHNS and CDR2 SASEGT come from the germline V gene. V lost 1 base and J lost 8, with 5 bases in between. Here the CDR3 reads CASSEGGGYTF. CDR3 sequence (DNA): TGTGCCAGCAGTGAAGGGGGCGGCTACACCTTC.

This chain connects TRBV7-9 to TRBJ2-5; D is possibly TRBD2 (5 bases). Trimming took 5 bases from V and 5 from J, leaving 9 bases between them. This CDR3 is 12 amino acids long. Germline V gives CDR1 SEHNR, CDR2 FQNEAQ (reference sequence). CDR3 DNA sequence: TGTGCCAGCAGCCCCCGGAGGGAGACCCAGTACTTC. Protein sequence: CASSPRRETQYF.

V usage is TRBV11-1 and J usage is TRBJ2-3, with D hard to call. Germline V gene data show CDR1 as SGHAT and CDR2 as FQDESV (reference sequence). CDR3 length: 11 amino acids. V lost 5 bases, J lost 3 bases, and 3 bases lay in between. The CDR3 reads CASSRTDTQYF. In nucleotides, the CDR3 is TGTGCCAGCAGCCGGACAGATACGCAGTATTTT.

The chain uses TRBV19 and TRBJ1-1, with D unclear. Trimming removed 1 base from V and 4 bases from J, with 13 bases in between. Germline V gene data show CDR1 as LNHDA and CDR2 as SQIVND (reference sequence). This CDR3 is built from 15 residues. The chain's CDR3 is CASSIVDGTVTEAFF. The CDR3 nucleotides read TGTGCCAGTAGTATAGTAGACGGAACAGTCACTGAAGCTTTCTTT.

The chain recombines TRBV27 with TRBJ1-2, with D maybe TRBD1 (6 bases). The CDR3 extends over 15 amino acids. Germline lookup yields CDR1 MNHEY and CDR2 SMNVEV (reference sequence). Trimming left V 6 bases short and J 0 bases short, with 14 bases between. For the CDR3, the DNA is TGTGCCAGCAGCCTCCGGCGGACAGCTAACTATGGCTACACCTTC. Translated: CASSLRRTANYGYTF.